Listed below are T cell receptor beta chains from one sample, sequenced in a study of cytomegalovirus exposure and HLA in healthy donors. Using immunoSEQ multiplex PCR, the repertoire was profiled, and TCRdb retains in-frame clones only, with some absent. Of roughly 120,000 clones listed, 65% to 75% are singletons. What was sequenced was PBMCs. The receptors here all came from a woman aged 45 to 65 in good health and CMV-seropositive. CDR3s include the opening cysteine and the closing phenylalanine or tryptophan. Fields, in order: clone size, D gene, J gene, V gene, CDR3 protein, CDR3 DNA. D genes are given only for firm matches. Expanded clones are given a class, and other clones once, few, many or no size at all.

clone size: -; D gene: -; J gene: TRBJ2-1; V gene: TRBV19; CDR3 protein: CASSIGGPSYNEQFF; CDR3 DNA: TGTGCCAGTAGTATAGGGGGGCCCTCCTACAATGAGCAGTTCTTC
clone size: few; D gene: TRBD1; J gene: TRBJ1-4; V gene: TRBV7-9; CDR3 protein: CASSATQGIVEKLFF; CDR3 DNA: TGTGCCAGCAGCGCCACACAGGGGATCGTTGAAAAACTGTTTTTT
clone size: -; D gene: TRBD1; J gene: TRBJ1-1; V gene: TRBV13; CDR3 protein: CASSPRGPMNTEAFF; CDR3 DNA: TGTGCCAGCAGTCCGAGGGGGCCGATGAACACTGAAGCTTTCTTT
clone size: -; D gene: TRBD1; J gene: TRBJ2-7; V gene: TRBV5-1; CDR3 protein: CASSLGQGDEQYF; CDR3 DNA: TGCGCCAGCAGCTTGGGACAGGGAGACGAGCAGTACTTC
clone size: -; D gene: -; J gene: TRBJ2-1; V gene: TRBV7-3; CDR3 protein: CASSLPQGPLFF; CDR3 DNA: TGTGCCAGCAGCCTCCCCCAGGGGCCTCTTTTCTTC
clone size: -; D gene: -; J gene: TRBJ1-2; V gene: TRBV6-6; CDR3 protein: CASSYSVTVGGYTF; CDR3 DNA: TGTGCCAGCAGTTACTCAGTTACCGTCGGTGGCTACACCTTC
clone size: few; D gene: TRBD2; J gene: TRBJ2-7; V gene: TRBV29-1; CDR3 protein: CSVPGTSGGPGEQYF; CDR3 DNA: TGCAGCGTTCCGGGGACTAGCGGGGGCCCAGGGGAGCAGTACTTC
clone size: once; D gene: TRBD1; J gene: TRBJ2-1; V gene: TRBV6-1; CDR3 protein: CASGTGIHNEQFF; CDR3 DNA: TGTGCCAGTGGGACAGGGATCCACAATGAGCAGTTCTTC
clone size: few; D gene: -; J gene: TRBJ2-5; V gene: TRBV19; CDR3 protein: CATRTSPGETQYF; CDR3 DNA: TGTGCCACCCGAACTAGCCCAGGGGAGACCCAGTACTTC
clone size: -; D gene: -; J gene: TRBJ1-6; V gene: TRBV7-9; CDR3 protein: CASSFDYGSYNSPLHF; CDR3 DNA: TGTGCCAGCAGCTTCGACTATGGCTCCTATAATTCACCCCTCCACTTT
clone size: -; D gene: TRBD2; J gene: TRBJ2-7; V gene: TRBV5-4; CDR3 protein: CASSLTTGLLAVFSYEQYF; CDR3 DNA: TGTGCCAGCAGCTTAACAACGGGTCTACTAGCGGTTTTCTCCTACGAGCAGTACTTC
clone size: -; D gene: TRBD2; J gene: TRBJ2-3; V gene: TRBV2; CDR3 protein: CASSRGGSRDTQYF; CDR3 DNA: TGTGCCAGCAGCCGGGGGGGCTCAAGGGATACGCAGTATTTT
clone size: -; D gene: TRBD2; J gene: TRBJ2-3; V gene: TRBV7-2; CDR3 protein: CASSPLAGSTDTQYF; CDR3 DNA: TGTGCCAGCAGCCCCCTAGCGGGGAGCACAGATACGCAGTATTTT
clone size: -; D gene: TRBD2; J gene: TRBJ2-7; V gene: TRBV7-2; CDR3 protein: CASSFGGGISYEQYF; CDR3 DNA: TGTGCCAGCAGCTTCGGCGGGGGGATCTCCTACGAGCAGTACTTC
clone size: -; D gene: TRBD1; J gene: TRBJ1-2; V gene: TRBV2; CDR3 protein: CASSERGQGVYGYTF; CDR3 DNA: TGTGCCAGCAGTGAACGGGGGCAGGGGGTCTATGGCTACACCTTC
clone size: -; D gene: TRBD1; J gene: TRBJ2-3; V gene: TRBV6-6; CDR3 protein: CASSYGQGSTDTQYF; CDR3 DNA: TGTGCCAGCAGTTACGGACAGGGTAGCACAGATACGCAGTATTTT
clone size: -; D gene: -; J gene: TRBJ2-6; V gene: TRBV4-3; CDR3 protein: CASSHGAKGTGANVLTF; CDR3 DNA: TGCGCCAGCAGCCACGGCGCTAAGGGGACTGGGGCCAACGTCCTGACTTTC
clone size: -; D gene: TRBD2; J gene: TRBJ2-3; V gene: TRBV30; CDR3 protein: CAWSPPLAGGQSTQYF; CDR3 DNA: TGTGCCTGGAGTCCCCCCCTTGCGGGGGGGCAAAGTACGCAGTATTTT
clone size: once; D gene: -; J gene: TRBJ1-5; V gene: TRBV19; CDR3 protein: CASIDRSDQPQHF; CDR3 DNA: TGTGCCAGTATTGACAGATCTGATCAGCCCCAGCATTTT
clone size: -; D gene: TRBD1; J gene: TRBJ2-1; V gene: TRBV5-8; CDR3 protein: CASGPGGTYNEQFF; CDR3 DNA: TGTGCCAGCGGACCAGGGGGCACCTACAATGAGCAGTTCTTC
clone size: -; D gene: TRBD1; J gene: TRBJ1-4; V gene: TRBV13; CDR3 protein: CASSLLRDRGREKLFF; CDR3 DNA: TGTGCCAGCAGCTTACTACGGGACAGGGGAAGAGAAAAACTGTTTTTT
clone size: -; D gene: TRBD1; J gene: TRBJ2-7; V gene: TRBV5-6; CDR3 protein: CASTVGGRTYEQYF; CDR3 DNA: TGTGCCAGCACGGTAGGGGGCAGAACCTACGAGCAGTACTTC
clone size: few; D gene: TRBD1; J gene: TRBJ2-7; V gene: TRBV18; CDR3 protein: CASSQGGQDYEQYF; CDR3 DNA: TGTGCCAGCTCCCAGGGGGGACAGGACTACGAGCAGTACTTC
clone size: -; D gene: TRBD2; J gene: TRBJ2-1; V gene: TRBV28; CDR3 protein: CASSSLAGGFYNEQFF; CDR3 DNA: TGTGCCAGCAGTTCTCTGGCGGGGGGGTTTTACAATGAGCAGTTCTTC
clone size: once; D gene: TRBD2; J gene: TRBJ2-5; V gene: TRBV11-3; CDR3 protein: CASSLDRKKRGGQETQYF; CDR3 DNA: TGTGCCAGCAGCTTAGATAGAAAGAAGCGGGGGGGCCAGGAGACCCAGTACTTC
clone size: few; D gene: TRBD1; J gene: TRBJ1-4; V gene: TRBV5-1; CDR3 protein: CASSASGTATNEKLFF; CDR3 DNA: TGCGCCAGCAGCGCGTCAGGGACAGCAACTAATGAAAAACTGTTTTTT
clone size: -; D gene: TRBD2; J gene: TRBJ2-5; V gene: TRBV5-1; CDR3 protein: CASSHGRAGGETQYF; CDR3 DNA: TGCGCCAGCAGCCATGGCCGGGCGGGGGGAGAGACCCAGTACTTC
clone size: -; D gene: -; J gene: TRBJ1-5; V gene: TRBV18; CDR3 protein: CASSPPGGVGQPQHF; CDR3 DNA: TGTGCCAGCTCACCACCGGGAGGGGTGGGCCAGCCCCAGCATTTT
clone size: -; D gene: -; J gene: TRBJ2-1; V gene: TRBV19; CDR3 protein: CASSIDSEGTHYNEQFF; CDR3 DNA: TGTGCCAGTAGTATAGATTCGGAGGGAACTCACTACAATGAGCAGTTCTTC
clone size: -; D gene: -; J gene: TRBJ1-2; V gene: TRBV30; CDR3 protein: CAFSVHGAGGYTF; CDR3 DNA: TGTGCCTTTTCTGTCCATGGGGCTGGCGGCTACACCTTC
clone size: once; D gene: -; J gene: TRBJ1-1; V gene: TRBV19; CDR3 protein: CASSSNGQPEIAFF; CDR3 DNA: TGTGCCAGTAGTTCAAACGGACAGCCAGAAATTGCTTTCTTT
clone size: -; D gene: -; J gene: TRBJ2-7; V gene: TRBV6-6; CDR3 protein: CASSYRGYEQYF; CDR3 DNA: TGTGCCAGCAGTTACAGGGGGTACGAGCAGTACTTC
clone size: -; D gene: -; J gene: TRBJ2-6; V gene: TRBV5-1; CDR3 protein: CASSPSSGANVLTF; CDR3 DNA: TGCGCCAGCAGCCCGTCCTCTGGGGCCAACGTCCTGACTTTC
clone size: -; D gene: -; J gene: TRBJ1-5; V gene: TRBV19; CDR3 protein: CASSGRVNSNQPQHF; CDR3 DNA: TGTGCCAGTAGTGGCCGGGTCAATAGCAATCAGCCCCAGCATTTT
clone size: -; D gene: TRBD2; J gene: TRBJ2-7; V gene: TRBV5-6; CDR3 protein: CASSPSRDYGYEQYF; CDR3 DNA: TGTGCCAGCAGCCCCTCGCGGGACTACGGTTACGAGCAGTACTTC
clone size: -; D gene: -; J gene: TRBJ1-2; V gene: TRBV2; CDR3 protein: CASSDLDSYGYTF; CDR3 DNA: TGTGCCAGCAGTGACCTCGACAGCTATGGCTACACCTTC
clone size: -; D gene: TRBD2; J gene: TRBJ2-3; V gene: TRBV19; CDR3 protein: CATAKLAGFSDTQYF; CDR3 DNA: TGTGCCACCGCGAAACTAGCGGGGTTTTCAGATACGCAGTATTTT
clone size: -; D gene: -; J gene: TRBJ1-5; V gene: TRBV6-5; CDR3 protein: CASSWAGGNQPQHF; CDR3 DNA: TGTGCCAGCAGTTGGGCGGGGGGAAATCAGCCCCAGCATTTT
clone size: -; D gene: TRBD1; J gene: TRBJ1-4; V gene: TRBV7-8; CDR3 protein: CASGSPSGQGNEKLFF; CDR3 DNA: TGTGCCAGCGGCTCACCATCTGGACAGGGAAATGAAAAACTGTTTTTT
clone size: -; D gene: -; J gene: TRBJ2-1; V gene: TRBV7-2; CDR3 protein: CASSLALGNEQFF; CDR3 DNA: TGTGCCAGCAGCTTAGCGCTCGGCAATGAGCAGTTCTTC
clone size: few; D gene: -; J gene: TRBJ1-2; V gene: TRBV12-5; CDR3 protein: CASGFILAGSQSQHGYTF; CDR3 DNA: TGTGCTAGTGGTTTTATCTTGGCAGGGTCCCAGTCACAGCATGGCTACACCTTC
clone size: few; D gene: -; J gene: TRBJ1-5; V gene: TRBV6-1; CDR3 protein: CASSLDRGSNQPQHF; CDR3 DNA: TGTGCCAGCAGCCTAGACAGAGGTAGCAATCAGCCCCAGCATTTT
clone size: -; D gene: TRBD2; J gene: TRBJ2-1; V gene: TRBV9; CDR3 protein: CASSEPRSGGGNEQFF; CDR3 DNA: TGTGCCAGCAGCGAGCCCCGCTCTGGGGGGGGCAATGAGCAGTTCTTC
clone size: -; D gene: TRBD2; J gene: TRBJ2-7; V gene: TRBV19; CDR3 protein: CASSILGAGDEQYF; CDR3 DNA: TGTGCCAGTAGTATACTAGGGGCGGGAGACGAGCAGTACTTC
clone size: -; D gene: TRBD2; J gene: TRBJ2-1; V gene: TRBV19; CDR3 protein: CASSIRIAGAPLGYNEQFF; CDR3 DNA: TGTGCCAGTAGTATAAGGATAGCGGGGGCCCCCCTAGGGTACAATGAGCAGTTCTTC
clone size: once; D gene: TRBD1; J gene: TRBJ1-3; V gene: TRBV18; CDR3 protein: CASSLIPTTQGANLGNTIYF; CDR3 DNA: TGTGCCAGCTCACTAATTCCAACGACGCAGGGGGCTAACTTGGGAAACACCATATATTTT
clone size: -; D gene: TRBD1; J gene: TRBJ2-7; V gene: TRBV7-6; CDR3 protein: CASGRGQGVEKQYF; CDR3 DNA: TGTGCCAGCGGACGGGGACAGGGGGTGGAGAAGCAGTACTTC
clone size: -; D gene: TRBD2; J gene: TRBJ2-3; V gene: TRBV27; CDR3 protein: CASSPVIGELAGSTDTQYF; CDR3 DNA: TGTGCCAGCAGTCCCGTTATAGGGGAATTAGCGGGGAGCACAGATACGCAGTATTTT
clone size: -; D gene: TRBD1; J gene: TRBJ1-6; V gene: TRBV4-3; CDR3 protein: CASSQRGPGQGSSPLHF; CDR3 DNA: TGCGCCAGCAGCCAGAGAGGCCCGGGACAGGGTAGTTCACCCCTCCACTTT
clone size: -; D gene: TRBD1; J gene: TRBJ2-5; V gene: TRBV6-1; CDR3 protein: CASSEAGQGDETQYF; CDR3 DNA: TGTGCCAGCAGTGAAGCGGGACAGGGGGACGAGACCCAGTACTTC
clone size: -; D gene: -; J gene: TRBJ1-4; V gene: TRBV7-9; CDR3 protein: CSSSPDSEKLFF; CDR3 DNA: TGTTCCAGCAGCCCGGACAGTGAAAAACTGTTTTTT
clone size: -; D gene: TRBD1; J gene: TRBJ2-7; V gene: TRBV2; CDR3 protein: CASSADRGYEQYF; CDR3 DNA: TGTGCCAGCAGTGCGGACAGGGGCTACGAGCAGTACTTC
clone size: -; D gene: TRBD1; J gene: TRBJ2-1; V gene: TRBV7-8; CDR3 protein: CASSLNLWDSGQFF; CDR3 DNA: TGTGCCAGCAGCTTAAATTTGTGGGACAGCGGGCAGTTCTTC
clone size: once; D gene: TRBD1; J gene: TRBJ2-1; V gene: TRBV5-1; CDR3 protein: CASSPGQGFFDEQFF; CDR3 DNA: TGCGCCAGCAGCCCGGGACAGGGTTTTTTCGATGAGCAGTTCTTC
clone size: -; D gene: -; J gene: TRBJ1-6; V gene: TRBV4-1; CDR3 protein: CASSRPTASDPYNSPLHF; CDR3 DNA: TGCGCCAGCAGCCGACCGACAGCCTCGGATCCTTATAATTCACCCCTCCACTTT